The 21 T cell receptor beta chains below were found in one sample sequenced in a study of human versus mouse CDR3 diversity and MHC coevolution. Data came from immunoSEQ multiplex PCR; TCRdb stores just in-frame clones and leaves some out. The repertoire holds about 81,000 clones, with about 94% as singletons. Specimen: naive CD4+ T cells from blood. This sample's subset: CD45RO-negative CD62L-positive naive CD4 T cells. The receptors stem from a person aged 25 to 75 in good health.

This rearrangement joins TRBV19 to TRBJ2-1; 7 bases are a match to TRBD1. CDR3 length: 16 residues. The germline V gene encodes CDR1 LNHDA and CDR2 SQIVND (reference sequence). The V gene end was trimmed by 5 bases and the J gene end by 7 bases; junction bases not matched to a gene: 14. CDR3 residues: CASSVLGGVSNNEQFF. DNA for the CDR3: TGTGCCAGTAGTGTGTTAGGGGGCGTAAGTAATAATGAGCAGTTCTTC.

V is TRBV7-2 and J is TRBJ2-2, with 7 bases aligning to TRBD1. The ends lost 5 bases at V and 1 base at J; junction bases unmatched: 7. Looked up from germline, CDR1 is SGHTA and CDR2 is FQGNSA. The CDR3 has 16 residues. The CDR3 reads CASSQPQGRNTGELFF. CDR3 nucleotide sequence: TGTGCCAGCAGCCAACCACAGGGGCGGAACACCGGGGAGCTGTTTTTT.

CDR3 protein: CASSLTLTGGPNEQFF. The CDR3 DNA sequence: TGTGCCAGCAGCTTAACGTTAACGGGAGGGCCGAATGAGCAGTTCTTC. The chain links TRBV7-3 to TRBJ2-1; TRBD2 aligns across 8 bases. V trimming: 0 bases; J trimming: 7 bases; junction bases outside the gene matches: 8. Germline CDR1 is SGHTA and CDR2 is FQGTGA. The CDR3 runs to 16 residues.

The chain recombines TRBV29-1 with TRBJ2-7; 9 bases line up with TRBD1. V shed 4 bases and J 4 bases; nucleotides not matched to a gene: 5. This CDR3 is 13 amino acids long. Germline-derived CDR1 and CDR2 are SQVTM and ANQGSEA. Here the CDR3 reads CSVAGTGTYEQYF. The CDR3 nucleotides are TGCAGCGTTGCCGGGACAGGGACATACGAGCAGTACTTC.

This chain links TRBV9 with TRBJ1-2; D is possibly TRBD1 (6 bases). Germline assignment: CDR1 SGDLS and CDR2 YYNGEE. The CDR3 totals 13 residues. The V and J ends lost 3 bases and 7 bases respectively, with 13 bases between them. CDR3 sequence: CASSATGPLGYTF. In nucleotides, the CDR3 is TGTGCCAGCAGCGCTACAGGGCCCCTTGGCTACACCTTC.

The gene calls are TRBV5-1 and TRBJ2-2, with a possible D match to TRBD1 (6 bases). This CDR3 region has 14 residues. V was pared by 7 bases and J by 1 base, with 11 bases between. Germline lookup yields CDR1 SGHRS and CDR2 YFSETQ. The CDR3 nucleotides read TGCGCCAGCCTAGACAGGTTGAACACCGGGGAGCTGTTTTTT. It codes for CASLDRLNTGELFF.

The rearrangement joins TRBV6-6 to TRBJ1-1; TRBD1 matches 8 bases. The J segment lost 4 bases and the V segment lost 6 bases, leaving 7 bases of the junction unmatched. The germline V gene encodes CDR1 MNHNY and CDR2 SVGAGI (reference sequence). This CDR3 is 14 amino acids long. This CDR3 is CASSLRTGSTEAFF. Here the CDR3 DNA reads TGTGCCAGCAGCCTCCGGACAGGGAGCACTGAAGCTTTCTTT.

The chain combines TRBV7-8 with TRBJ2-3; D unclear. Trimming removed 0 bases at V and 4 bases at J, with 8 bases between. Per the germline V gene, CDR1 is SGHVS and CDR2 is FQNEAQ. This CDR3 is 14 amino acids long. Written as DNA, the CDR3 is TGTGCCAGCAGCTTAGCGGATCAGGCAGATACGCAGTATTTT. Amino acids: CASSLADQADTQYF.

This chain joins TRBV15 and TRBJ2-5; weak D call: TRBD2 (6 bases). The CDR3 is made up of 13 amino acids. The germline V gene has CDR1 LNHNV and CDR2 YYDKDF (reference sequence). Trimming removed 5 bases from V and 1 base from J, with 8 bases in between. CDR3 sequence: CATSRGAQETQYF. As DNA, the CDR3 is TGTGCCACCAGCCGCGGGGCCCAAGAGACCCAGTACTTC.

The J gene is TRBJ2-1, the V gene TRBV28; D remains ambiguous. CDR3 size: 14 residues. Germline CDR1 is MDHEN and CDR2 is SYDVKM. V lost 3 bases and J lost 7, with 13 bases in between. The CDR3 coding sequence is TGTGCCAGCAGTTTTTGGCGAGAGAGGAATGAGCAGTTCTTC. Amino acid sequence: CASSFWRERNEQFF.

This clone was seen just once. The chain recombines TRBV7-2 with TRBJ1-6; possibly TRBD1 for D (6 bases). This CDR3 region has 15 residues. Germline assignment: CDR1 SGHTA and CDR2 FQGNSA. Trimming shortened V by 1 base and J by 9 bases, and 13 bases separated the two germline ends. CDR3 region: CASSLEQGVFSPLHF. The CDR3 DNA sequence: TGTGCCAGCAGCTTAGAACAGGGAGTTTTTTCACCCCTCCACTTT.

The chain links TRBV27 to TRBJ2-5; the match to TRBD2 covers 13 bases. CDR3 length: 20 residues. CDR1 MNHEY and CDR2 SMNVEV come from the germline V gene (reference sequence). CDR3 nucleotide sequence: TGTGCTTCACAACGCACCCCCCCAACGCGACTAGCGGGAGGTGTAGAGACCCAGTACTTC. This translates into CASQRTPPTRLAGGVETQYF.

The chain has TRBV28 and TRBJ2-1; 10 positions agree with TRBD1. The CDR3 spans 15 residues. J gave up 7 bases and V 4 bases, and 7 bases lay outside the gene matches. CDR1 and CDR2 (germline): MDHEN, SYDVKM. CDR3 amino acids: CASSSRDRGRNEQFF. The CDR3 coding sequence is TGTGCCAGCAGTTCCCGGGACAGGGGAAGGAATGAGCAGTTCTTC.

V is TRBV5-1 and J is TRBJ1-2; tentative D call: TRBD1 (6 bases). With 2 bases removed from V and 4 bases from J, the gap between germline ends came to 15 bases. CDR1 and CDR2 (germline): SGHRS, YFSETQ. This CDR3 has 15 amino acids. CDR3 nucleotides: TGCGCCAGCAGCTTTTCAGGGATGGGGGCCTATGGCTACACCTTC. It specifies CASSFSGMGAYGYTF.

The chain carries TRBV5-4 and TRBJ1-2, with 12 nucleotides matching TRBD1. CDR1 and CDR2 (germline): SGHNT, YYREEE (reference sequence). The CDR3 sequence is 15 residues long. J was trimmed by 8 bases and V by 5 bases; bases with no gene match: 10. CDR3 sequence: CASRNPGQGAGGYTF. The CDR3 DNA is TGTGCCAGCAGAAATCCGGGACAGGGGGCGGGCGGCTACACCTTC.

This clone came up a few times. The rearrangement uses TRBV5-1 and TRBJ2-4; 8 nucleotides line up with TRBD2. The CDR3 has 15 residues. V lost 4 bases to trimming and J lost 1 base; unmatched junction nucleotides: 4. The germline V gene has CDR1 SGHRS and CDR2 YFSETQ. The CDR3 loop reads CASSPPGGAKNIQYF. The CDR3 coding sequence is TGCGCCAGCAGCCCCCCGGGGGGGGCCAAAAACATTCAGTACTTC.

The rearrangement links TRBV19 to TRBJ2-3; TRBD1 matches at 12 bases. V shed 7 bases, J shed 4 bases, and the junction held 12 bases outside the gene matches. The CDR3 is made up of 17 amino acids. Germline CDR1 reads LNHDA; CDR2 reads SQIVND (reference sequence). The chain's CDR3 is CASKSLGDRGRPDTQYF. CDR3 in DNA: TGTGCCAGTAAAAGCTTAGGGGACAGGGGGCGCCCAGATACGCAGTATTTT.

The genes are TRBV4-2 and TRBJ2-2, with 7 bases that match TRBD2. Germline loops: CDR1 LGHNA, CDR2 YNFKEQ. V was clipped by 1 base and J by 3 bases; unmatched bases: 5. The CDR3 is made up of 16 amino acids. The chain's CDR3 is CASSQAGGRDTGELFF. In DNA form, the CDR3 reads TGTGCCAGCAGCCAAGCCGGGGGGAGGGACACCGGGGAGCTGTTTTTT.

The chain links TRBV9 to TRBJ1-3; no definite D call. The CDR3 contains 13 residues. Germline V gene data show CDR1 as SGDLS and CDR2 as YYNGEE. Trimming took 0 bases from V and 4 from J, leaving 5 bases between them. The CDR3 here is CASSVASGNTIYF. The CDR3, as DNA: TGTGCCAGCAGCGTAGCGAGCGGAAACACCATATATTTT.

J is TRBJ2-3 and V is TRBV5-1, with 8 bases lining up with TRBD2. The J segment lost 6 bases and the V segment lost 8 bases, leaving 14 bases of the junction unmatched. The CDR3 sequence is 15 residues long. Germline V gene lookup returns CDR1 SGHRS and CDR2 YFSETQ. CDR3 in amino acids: CASSSGRAQGDTQYF. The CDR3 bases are TGCGCCAGTTCCTCCGGGAGGGCCCAGGGGGATACGCAGTATTTT.

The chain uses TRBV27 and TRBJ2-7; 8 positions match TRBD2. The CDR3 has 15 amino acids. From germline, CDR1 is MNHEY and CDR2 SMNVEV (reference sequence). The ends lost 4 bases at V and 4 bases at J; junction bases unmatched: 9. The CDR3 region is CASSSFPGLGYEQYF. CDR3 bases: TGTGCCAGCAGTTCCTTCCCGGGACTAGGATACGAGCAGTACTTC.